This TCR beta chain was recorded in a study of Graves' ophthalmopathy and Graves' hyperthyroidism. TCR beta CDR3 amplification used RNA transcripts. An opening RT-PCR round employed HTBI primers and preceded a second-round multiplex PCR. TCRdb called the multiplex PCR reads again in MiXCR, with one record for every CDR3 protein. Of 170,000 or so distinct CDR3 sequences listed, 30% to 45% are singletons. Ineligible for inclusion were patients with other autoimmune diseases, uncontrolled infections, pregnancy or lactation. The authors diagnosed from clinical symptoms, serum thyroxine, TRAb, thyroid ultrasound and orbital computed tomography. J gave up 1 base and V 1 base, and 5 bases lay outside the gene matches. This CDR3 is built from 17 residues. Germline assignment: CDR1 SGHNT and CDR2 YYREEE (reference sequence).

The sequence was collected from a woman aged 40 to 50 with Graves' ophthalmopathy. The sequenced sample was peripheral blood. V usage is TRBV5-4 and J usage is TRBJ2-7; 13 bases match TRBD2. The CDR3 region has the DNA TGTGCCAGCAGCTTGACTAGCGGGAGGGCCCTGTCCTACGAGCAGTACTTC. Its protein product is CASSLTSGRALSYEQYF.